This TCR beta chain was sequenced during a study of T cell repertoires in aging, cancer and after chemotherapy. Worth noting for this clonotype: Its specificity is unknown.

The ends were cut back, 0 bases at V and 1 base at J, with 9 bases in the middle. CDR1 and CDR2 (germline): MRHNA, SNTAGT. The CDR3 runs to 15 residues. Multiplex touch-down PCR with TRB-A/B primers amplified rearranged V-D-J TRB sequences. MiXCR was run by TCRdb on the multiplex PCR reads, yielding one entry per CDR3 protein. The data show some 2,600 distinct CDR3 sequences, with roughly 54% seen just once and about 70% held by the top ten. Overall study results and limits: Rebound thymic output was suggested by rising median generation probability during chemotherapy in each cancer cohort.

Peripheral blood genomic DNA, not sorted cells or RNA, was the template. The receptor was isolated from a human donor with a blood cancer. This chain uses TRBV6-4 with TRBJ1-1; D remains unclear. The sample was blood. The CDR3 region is CASSDSPAGNTEAFF. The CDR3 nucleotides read TGTGCCAGCAGTGACTCGCCTGCGGGGAACACTGAAGCTTTCTTT.